Here is one TCR beta chain with its context. The data derive from a study of blood T cell repertoires in COVID-19. Turning to the study itself: From the United States, Italy and Spain came samples of acute and convalescent COVID-19.

The CDR3 has 13 amino acids. Trimming at V came to 0 bases and at J to 11 bases, leaving 4 bases not matched to a gene. Germline lookup yields CDR1 SNHLY and CDR2 FYNNEI. Per the study methods: Reference gene primer amplification in the assay estimated nucleated cell counts. This table comes from immunoSEQ multiplex PCR, and its TCRdb copy is limited to in-frame clones, with some not included. V, J and clone size reflect that table, while D and trimming were determined from the DNA. The table shows about 70,000 clones, with around 80% occurring only once. The sequence was obtained from an elderly man with acute or convalescent COVID-19. V and J are TRBV2 and TRBJ1-1, with TRBD1 matching over 9 bases. Sequenced input: peripheral blood. Here the CDR3 DNA reads TGTGCCAGCAGTGAAGCCGGGACAGGGCCGGCTTTCTTT. It is translated as CASSEAGTGPAFF.